The clone carrying this T cell receptor beta chain has just one count. One junction end disagrees with the germline gene, perhaps due to a read error. Using immunoSEQ multiplex PCR, the repertoire was profiled, and TCRdb retains in-frame clones only, with some absent. The sample contains nearly 25,000 clones, 80% to 95% of which appear only once. This CDR3 spans 11 amino acids. Germline values: CDR1 MGHRA, CDR2 YSYEKL. The data derive from a study of T cells in localized non-small cell lung cancer. V is TRBV4-1 and J is TRBJ2-3; the D gene is possibly TRBD2 (6 bases). Sample: peripheral blood, taken before any cancer treatment. The clonotype originates from a woman aged 35 to 75 with stage I lung adenocarcinoma. The CDR3 DNA reads TGCGCCAGCAGTCAGGCGGGAAGGCAGGATTTT. Its translation is CASSQAGRQDF.